The 27 T cell receptor beta chains listed next were all sequenced from one sample in a study of long-term antiretroviral therapy in people with HIV. immunoSEQ v3.0 was run at survey level. Sequencing used immunoSEQ multiplex PCR; TCRdb keeps in-frame clones, though not all of them. Among tens of thousands of clones listed, 95% were seen once. This sample comprised unsorted PBMCs, obtained 5.3 years after starting antiretroviral therapy. The receptors shown here come from a man aged 45-65 years with HIV.

The chain links TRBV4-1 to TRBJ1-5; 7 positions match TRBD1. Trimming removed 0 bases from V and 4 bases from J; junction bases left unmatched: 6. There are 16 residues in the CDR3. The germline V gene has CDR1 MGHRA and CDR2 YSYEKL. CDR3 sequence reads: CASSQEVTGRNQPQHF. The CDR3 DNA is TGCGCCAGCAGCCAAGAAGTGACAGGGAGAAATCAGCCCCAGCATTTT.

The gene calls are TRBV4-1 and TRBJ1-3; no reliable D call. The germline CDR1 and CDR2 sequences are MGHRA and YSYEKL. V lost 1 base, J lost 0 bases, and 7 bases lay in between. This CDR3 is built from 15 residues. CDR3 DNA sequence: TGCGCCAGCAGCCAAGCGGGGTCCTCTGGAAACACCATATATTTT. This codes for CASSQAGSSGNTIYF.

The V gene is TRBV12-2, the J gene TRBJ1-2; TRBD1, the table's D call, was not compared with the DNA. TRBV12-2 is marked as a pseudogene. The CDR3 is made up of 17 amino acids. DNA of the CDR3: TGTGCAAGTCGCCCGTCGGGACAGGGGATGGGTAAGGGAGGCTACACCTTC. Its translation: CASRPSGQGMGKGGYTF.

V gene TRBV5-6 combines with J gene TRBJ1-1; D call uncertain. V was clipped by 0 bases and J by 2 bases, with 8 bases between them. The CDR3 totals 14 residues. Germline V CDR1 and CDR2: SGHDT, YYEEEE. The CDR3 DNA follows: TGTGCCAGCAGCTTGGAAATCTCCAACACTGAAGCTTTCTTT. It yields the protein CASSLEISNTEAFF.

The chain links TRBV21-1 to TRBJ1-4; TRBD1, the table's D call, lacks a check against the DNA. TRBV21-1 is a documented pseudogene. This CDR3 has 16 amino acids. The CDR3 loop reads CASSKSQFVTNEKLFF. CDR3 DNA: TGTGCCAGCAGCAAATCTCAGTTCGTAACTAATGAAAAACTGTTTTTT.

V gene TRBV19 combines with J gene TRBJ1-2, with 10 nucleotides matching TRBD1. Unmatched junction bases numbered 21, after V lost 7 bases and J lost 7 bases. Looked up from germline, CDR1 is LNHDA and CDR2 is SQIVND (reference sequence). The CDR3 is 18 amino acids. CDR3 bases: TGTGCCAGTACTTATTTTACCGGGACAGGGGCTTCCGTTGGTGGCTACACCTTC. Protein: CASTYFTGTGASVGGYTF.

This chain uses TRBV7-2 with TRBJ2-1; perhaps D is TRBD1 or TRBD2 (5 bases each). CDR1 is SGHTA and CDR2 is FQGNSA in the germline V gene. V was trimmed by 1 base and J by 1 base, leaving 17 bases between them. The CDR3 sequence is 18 residues long. For the CDR3, the DNA is TGTGCCAGCAGCTTAGATCGCCGGGGCCTAGGGTCCTACAATGAGCAGTTCTTC. Residues: CASSLDRRGLGSYNEQFF.

This sequence joins TRBV10-2 and TRBJ2-2; TRBD1 agrees at 8 bases. The CDR3 totals 13 residues. V shed 6 bases, J shed 7 bases, and the junction held 4 bases outside the gene matches. Germline lookup yields CDR1 WSHSY and CDR2 SAAADI. CDR3 region: CASSEQGGGELFF. CDR3 in DNA: TGCGCCAGCAGCGAACAGGGGGGCGGGGAGCTGTTTTTT.

The V and J genes are TRBV11-2 and TRBJ2-3; 12 bases are shared with TRBD2. V was pared by 4 bases and J by 2 bases, with 4 bases of the junction left unmatched. The CDR3 sequence is 16 residues long. Germline-derived CDR1 and CDR2 are SGHAT and FQNNGV. The CDR3 nucleotides are TGTGCCAGCAGCTCCCTAGCGGGGGGGAACACAGATACGCAGTATTTT. Amino acid sequence: CASSSLAGGNTDTQYF.

The genes are TRBV5-1 and TRBJ2-1, with D possibly being TRBD2 (5 bases). Germline CDR1 SGHRS, CDR2 YFSETQ. This CDR3 region has 14 residues. V was clipped by 5 bases and J by 2 bases, with 11 bases between them. The CDR3 protein is CASRIEGTYNEQFF. DNA of the CDR3: TGCGCCAGCAGGATAGAGGGCACCTACAATGAGCAGTTCTTC.

The chain has TRBV6-1 and TRBJ1-2; D may be TRBD1 (5 bases). The CDR3 is 15 residues long. The germline gives CDR1 MNHNS, CDR2 SASEGT. The V end was cut by 3 bases, the J end by 4 bases, with 15 bases between. The CDR3 DNA is TGTGCCAGCAGTGAGACGAGGCAGGGCGGCTATGGCTACACCTTC. Amino acid sequence: CASSETRQGGYGYTF.

This clone was counted a few times. The CDR3 is CASSFGSQGAEEQYF. The CDR3, as DNA: TGTGCCAGCAGCTTCGGGTCTCAGGGGGCGGAAGAGCAGTACTTC. The rearrangement links TRBV5-6 to TRBJ2-7, with 8 bases fitting TRBD1. Germline lookup yields CDR1 SGHDT and CDR2 YYEEEE. V was pared by 2 bases and J by 7 bases, with 11 bases of the junction left unmatched. The CDR3 extends over 15 amino acids.

The rearrangement uses TRBV7-2 and TRBJ1-1, with a weak D call TRBD1 (6 bases). Germline CDR1 SGHTA, CDR2 FQGNSA. The CDR3 has 14 amino acids. The V and J ends lost 4 bases and 4 bases respectively, with 13 bases between them. The CDR3 loop reads CASSSTGYGTEAFF. CDR3 in DNA: TGTGCCAGCAGCTCCACAGGGTATGGCACTGAAGCTTTCTTT.

V is TRBV7-2 and J is TRBJ2-1, with 12 bases matching TRBD2. This CDR3 contains 16 residues. After removal of 5 bases from V and 4 bases from J, the junction contained 6 bases not matched to a gene. The V gene's germline CDR1 is SGHTA and CDR2 FQGNSA. This CDR3 reads CASSRGLAGSYNEQFF. The DNA for the CDR3 is TGTGCCAGCAGCCGAGGACTAGCGGGGTCTTACAATGAGCAGTTCTTC.

This chain connects TRBV7-2 to TRBJ2-7, with TRBD1 as a possible D gene (6 bases). CDR3 length: 12 amino acids. Germline V lookup: CDR1 SGHTA, CDR2 FQGNSA. The V and J ends lost 2 bases and 4 bases respectively, with 6 bases between them. CDR3 amino acids: CASSLQGYEQYF. The CDR3 coding sequence is TGTGCCAGCAGCTTACAGGGGTACGAGCAGTACTTC. The full variable domain, with the rest looked up from reference TRBV7-2 and TRBJ2-7, is GAGVSQSPSNKVTEKGKDVELRCDPISGHTALYWYRQSLGQGLEFLIYFQGNSAPDKSGLPSDRFSAERTGGSVSTLTIQRTQQEDSAVYLCASSLQGYEQYFGPGTRLTVT.

The rearrangement joins TRBV21-1 to TRBJ2-6; the D call of TRBD1 is as the table states it, not checked on the DNA. TRBV21-1 is a known pseudogene. This CDR3 has 19 amino acids. The CDR3 coding sequence is TGTGCCAGCAGCCCTCAAACAGGGTCAGCTGGATCTGGGGCCAACGTCCTGACTTTC. This sequence encodes CASSPQTGSAGSGANVLTF.

The chain is built from TRBV30 and TRBJ1-5; D is possibly TRBD1 (5 bases). Trimming took off 3 bases at V and 4 bases at J, with 13 bases between the two ends. The CDR3 extends over 14 amino acids. The germline V gene encodes CDR1 GTSNPN and CDR2 SVGIG (reference sequence). The CDR3 protein is CAWSSGWGNQPQHF. The CDR3 DNA sequence: TGTGCCTGGAGCTCTGGGTGGGGGAATCAGCCCCAGCATTTT.

The chain recombines TRBV5-1 with TRBJ1-4; maybe TRBD1 (5 bases). The CDR3 is 14 residues long. V lost 9 bases and J lost 10, with 22 bases in between. The germline CDR1 and CDR2 sequences are SGHRS and YFSETQ. CDR3 sequence (DNA): TGCGCCACCTACAGGAGGCGGTTCCTGGGAAAACTGTTTTTT. Its protein product is CATYRRRFLGKLFF.

This rearrangement joins TRBV6-5 to TRBJ2-2; 10 bases agree with TRBD2. Trimming removed 5 bases from V and 8 bases from J; junction bases left unmatched: 5. Germline lookup yields CDR1 MNHEY and CDR2 SVGAGI. The CDR3 totals 14 residues. This CDR3 is CASSQLAGAGELFF. The CDR3 nucleotides read TGTGCCAGCAGTCAGCTAGCGGGGGCGGGGGAGCTGTTTTTT.

This chain's CDR3 is CASSLVPSGASDTQYF. The CDR3 nucleotides are TGCGCCAGCAGCTTGGTTCCTAGCGGGGCTTCAGATACGCAGTATTTT. The chain uses TRBV5-1 and TRBJ2-3; TRBD2 aligns across 9 bases. Germline CDR1 reads SGHRS; CDR2 reads YFSETQ. V trimming: 0 bases; J trimming: 4 bases; junction bases outside the gene matches: 6. CDR3 length equals 16 residues. The full variable domain, rest sourced from reference TRBV5-1 and TRBJ2-3, is KAGVTQTPRYLIKTRGQQVTLSCSPISGHRSVSWYQQTPGQGLQFLFEYFSETQRNKGNFPGRFSGRQFSNSRSEMNVSTLELGDSALYLCASSLVPSGASDTQYFGPGTRLTVL.

The gene calls are TRBV6-5 and TRBJ2-2; possible D gene TRBD1, 5 bases. Deletions cut 6 bases from V and 4 bases from J, with 12 bases between. Per the germline V gene, CDR1 is MNHEY and CDR2 is SVGAGI. CDR3 size: 14 residues. This CDR3 reads CASSGHLITGELFF. DNA of the CDR3: TGTGCCAGCAGCGGACATCTTATCACCGGGGAGCTGTTTTTT.

This clone appeared a few times. The chain employs TRBV13 and TRBJ2-1; 9 nucleotides match TRBD2. CDR3 size: 14 residues. Germline CDR1 PRHDT, CDR2 FYEKMQ (reference sequence). After removal of 2 bases from V and 9 bases from J, the junction contained 5 bases not matched to a gene. CDR3 protein: CASSLKRGAGEQFF. As DNA, the CDR3 is TGTGCCAGCAGCTTAAAGCGGGGGGCTGGTGAGCAGTTCTTC.

This chain joins TRBV5-1 and TRBJ1-1; 7 bases line up with TRBD1. The CDR3 sequence is 14 residues long. Germline V gene data show CDR1 as SGHRS and CDR2 as YFSETQ. J was trimmed by 3 bases and V by 4 bases; bases with no gene match: 6. The CDR3 DNA reads as TGCGCCAGCAGCCCTGGGACAGCGGACACTGAAGCTTTCTTT. As protein: CASSPGTADTEAFF.

The V gene is TRBV4-2, the J gene TRBJ2-7; a weak D match, TRBD2 (5 bases). This CDR3 region has 14 residues. Germline CDR1 is LGHNA and CDR2 is YNFKEQ. Trimming took off 4 bases at V and 6 bases at J, with 16 bases between the two ends. In DNA, the CDR3 is TGTGCCAGCAGCCCTCTGGCTAGCAATGGCGAGCAGTACTTC. Residues: CASSPLASNGEQYF.

The chain recombines TRBV25-1 with TRBJ2-7; no firm D call. V lost 6 bases, J lost 3 bases, and 6 bases lay in between. CDR1 and CDR2 (germline): MGHDK, SYGVNS. CDR3 length: 11 residues. As DNA, the CDR3 is TGTGCCAGCAGGGACGGCTACGAGCAGTACTTC. Translated: CASRDGYEQYF.

The chain carries TRBV7-9 and TRBJ2-2, with D uncertain. CDR1 and CDR2 from the germline V gene are SEHNR and FQNEAQ (reference sequence). CDR3 length: 16 amino acids. V was pared by 2 bases and J by 1 base, with 11 bases between. In DNA, the CDR3 is TGTGCCAGCAGCTTAACCACGAGACAGAACACCGGGGAGCTGTTTTTT. The encoded protein is CASSLTTRQNTGELFF.

The chain couples TRBV11-3 to TRBJ2-7; TRBD1 matches at 10 bases. The J segment lost 7 bases and the V segment lost 6 bases, leaving 9 bases of the junction unmatched. Looked up from germline, CDR1 is SGHNT and CDR2 is YENEEA. CDR3 size: 14 residues. CDR3 DNA sequence: TGTGCCAGCAGACACAGACAGGGGGCTCAGGAGCAGTACTTC. Amino acids: CASRHRQGAQEQYF.